This T cell receptor (beta chain) was identified during a study of cytotoxic CD8 clonotypes in ibrutinib-treated CLL. Across the study: Response was recorded as partial in some 25 patients and complete in 2; at median roughly 73 months, roughly 14 remained remitted and about twelve had progressed.

The V end lost 6 bases, the J end lost 5 bases, and 17 bases lay between the germline ends. In germline, CDR1 is MDHEN, CDR2 SYDVKM. The CDR3 length is 14 residues. Study outcomes and limitations: Public clonotypes, an uncommon group, contracted or remained stable on treatment. The study found clonality rose at ibrutinib response, then fell toward baseline at progression. Baseline-level clonality went beyond age-matched healthy donors and moved in step with circulating CD8+ T-cell counts.

Remarks on this clone: The antigen remains undetermined.

Assay used: immunoSEQ multiplex PCR; TCRdb lists only in-frame clones, some missing. The data hold over 200,000 clones, with roughly three quarters observed a single time. The TCR comes from a human donor with chronic lymphocytic leukemia. The genes are TRBV28 and TRBJ2-7, with D perhaps TRBD1 or TRBD2 (5 bases each). The sample here was PBMCs, taken after 12 months of ibrutinib treatment. Here the CDR3 reads CASSPGGPRDEQYF. CDR3 in DNA: TGTGCCAGCAGCCCTGGGGGACCAAGGGACGAGCAGTACTTC.